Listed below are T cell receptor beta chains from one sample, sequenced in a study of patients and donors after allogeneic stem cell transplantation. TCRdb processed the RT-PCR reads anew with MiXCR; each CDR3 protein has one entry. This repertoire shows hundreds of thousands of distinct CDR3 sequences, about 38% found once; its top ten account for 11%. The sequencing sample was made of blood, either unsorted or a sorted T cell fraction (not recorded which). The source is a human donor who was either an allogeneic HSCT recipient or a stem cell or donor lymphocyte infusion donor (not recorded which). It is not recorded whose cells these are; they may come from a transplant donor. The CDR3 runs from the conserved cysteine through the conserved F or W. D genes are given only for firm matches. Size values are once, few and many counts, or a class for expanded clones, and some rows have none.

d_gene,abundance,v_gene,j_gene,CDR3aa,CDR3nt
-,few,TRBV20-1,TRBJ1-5,CSAREGGSSNQPQHF,TGCAGTGCTAGAGAGGGCGGATCTAGCAATCAGCCCCAGCATTTT
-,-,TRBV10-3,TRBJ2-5,CAIIKQETQYF,TGTGCCATCATTAAACAAGAGACCCAGTACTTC
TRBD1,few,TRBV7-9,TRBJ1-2,CASSSGQGGNGYTF,TGTGCCAGCAGCTCGGGACAGGGGGGAAATGGCTACACCTTC
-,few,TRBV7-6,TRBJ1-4,CASSPRGGSEKLFF,TGTGCCAGCAGCCCGAGGGGGGGGAGTGAAAAACTGTTTTTT
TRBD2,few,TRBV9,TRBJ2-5,CASSVGGGARETQYF,TGTGCCAGCAGCGTAGGCGGGGGGGCCCGGGAGACCCAGTACTTC
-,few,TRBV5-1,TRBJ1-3,CASSFWAAGTGNTIYF,TGCGCCAGCAGCTTTTGGGCGGCAGGGACTGGAAACACCATATATTTT
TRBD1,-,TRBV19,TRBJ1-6,CASSTTGGYSPLHF,TGTGCCAGTAGTACGACAGGGGGCTATTCACCCCTCCACTTT
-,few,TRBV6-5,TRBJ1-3,CASSHRTGNTIYF,TGTGCCAGCAGTCATCGGACTGGAAACACCATATATTTT
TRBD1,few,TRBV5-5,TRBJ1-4,CASSPQLGQGWEKLFF,TGTGCCAGCAGCCCCCAGCTTGGACAGGGCTGGGAAAAACTGTTTTTT
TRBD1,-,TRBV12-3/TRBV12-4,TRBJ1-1,CASSFGTGVKAFF,TGTGCCAGCAGCTTTGGGACAGGGGTAAAGGCTTTCTTT
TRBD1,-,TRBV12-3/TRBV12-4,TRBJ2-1,CATASPGTGGNEQFF,TGTGCCACCGCCTCCCCCGGGACAGGGGGCAATGAGCAGTTCTTC
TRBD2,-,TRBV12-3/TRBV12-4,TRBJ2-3,CASSRPGGDTQYF,TGTGCCAGCAGCCGCCCGGGAGGGGATACGCAGTATTTT
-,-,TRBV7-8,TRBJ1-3,CASSLAPDGAGGNTIYF,TGTGCCAGCAGCTTAGCGCCAGACGGAGCTGGAGGAAACACCATATATTTT
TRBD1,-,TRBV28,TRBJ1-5,CASSQGGISSNQPQHF,TGTGCCAGCAGCCAGGGGGGGATTTCCTCCAATCAGCCCCAGCATTTT
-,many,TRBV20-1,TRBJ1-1,CSASISTQGFMNTEAFF,TGCAGTGCTAGCATAAGCACGCAGGGTTTTATGAACACTGAAGCTTTCTTT
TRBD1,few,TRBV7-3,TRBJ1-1,CASSSTGVFTEAFF,TGTGCCAGCAGCTCGACAGGGGTTTTCACTGAAGCTTTCTTT
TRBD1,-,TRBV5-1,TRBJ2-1,CASSKDRGRDEQFF,TGCGCCAGCAGCAAGGACAGGGGCAGGGATGAGCAGTTCTTC
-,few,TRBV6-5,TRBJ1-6,CASSYLGQVEDSPLHF,TGTGCCAGCAGTTACCTCGGACAAGTCGAGGATTCACCCCTCCACTTT
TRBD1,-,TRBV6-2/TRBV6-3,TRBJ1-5,CASSYPHRTGGMQPQHF,TGTGCCAGCAGTTACCCGCACCGGACAGGGGGGATGCAGCCCCAGCATTTT
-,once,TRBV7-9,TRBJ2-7,CASSLTPTYEQYF,TGTGCCAGCAGCTTGACACCTACCTACGAGCAGTACTTC
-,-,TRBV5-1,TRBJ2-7,CASSLGVGSYEQYF,TGCGCCAGCAGCTTGGGAGTCGGCTCCTACGAGCAGTACTTC
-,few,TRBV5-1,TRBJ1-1,CASSPLSDGVWVSNTEAFF,TGCGCCAGCAGCCCCCTAAGCGACGGGGTTTGGGTTTCGAACACTGAAGCTTTCTTT
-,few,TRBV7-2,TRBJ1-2,CASSLEGVNNYGYTF,TGTGCCAGCAGCTTGGAGGGGGTAAATAACTATGGCTACACCTTC
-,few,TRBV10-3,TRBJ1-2,CAISETAPVRDGYTF,TGTGCCATCAGTGAAACAGCCCCAGTCAGGGACGGCTACACCTTC
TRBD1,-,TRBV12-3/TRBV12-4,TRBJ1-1,CASSFQGASPEAFF,TGTGCCAGCAGTTTCCAGGGGGCTTCTCCTGAAGCTTTCTTT
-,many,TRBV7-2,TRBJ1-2,CASSLIRRLGVYGYTF,TGTGCCAGCAGCTTAATTAGAAGGTTGGGAGTCTATGGCTACACCTTC
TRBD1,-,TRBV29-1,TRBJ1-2,CSAKLFLRQGNKGYTF,TGCAGCGCCAAGCTATTCCTGAGACAGGGTAATAAGGGCTACACCTTC
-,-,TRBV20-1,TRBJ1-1,CSARGLGSKGEAFF,TGCAGTGCTAGAGGATTAGGGTCGAAGGGTGAAGCTTTCTTT
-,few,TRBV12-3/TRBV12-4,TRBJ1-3,CASSPRGMSSGNTIYF,TGTGCCAGCAGCCCCCGGGGTATGAGCTCTGGAAACACCATATATTTT
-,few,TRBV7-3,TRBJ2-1,CASSRGMPGDEQFF,TGTGCCAGCAGCAGGGGGATGCCGGGAGATGAGCAGTTCTTC
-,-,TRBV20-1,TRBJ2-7,CSARNWRRDIREQYF,TGCAGTGCTAGAAATTGGCGGAGGGACATCAGGGAGCAGTACTTC
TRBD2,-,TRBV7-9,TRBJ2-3,CASSFGGGAEDTQYF,TGTGCCAGCAGCTTCGGCGGGGGTGCAGAGGATACGCAGTATTTT
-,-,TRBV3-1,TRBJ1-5,CASSHNPQTQPQHF,TGTGCCAGCAGCCACAACCCCCAGACGCAGCCCCAGCATTTT
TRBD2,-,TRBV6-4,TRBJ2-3,CASSPGTSGDGTDTQYF,TGTGCCAGCAGTCCCGGGACTAGCGGGGATGGCACAGATACGCAGTATTTT
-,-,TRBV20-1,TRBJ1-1,CSASSAVTTTGTEAFF,TGCAGTGCTAGCTCCGCGGTCACTACAACGGGCACTGAAGCTTTCTTT
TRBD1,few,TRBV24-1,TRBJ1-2,CATSDPTGGSYGYTF,TGTGCCACCAGTGACCCGACAGGGGGCAGCTATGGCTACACCTTC
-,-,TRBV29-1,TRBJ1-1,CSSSWTANTEAFF,TGCAGCTCCTCCTGGACAGCGAACACTGAAGCTTTCTTT
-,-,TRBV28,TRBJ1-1,CASSLGRGVATEAFF,TGTGCCAGCAGTTTAGGGAGAGGGGTGGCCACTGAAGCTTTCTTT
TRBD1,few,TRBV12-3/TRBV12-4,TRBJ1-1,CASRPGQMNTEAFF,TGTGCCAGTCGCCCGGGACAGATGAACACTGAAGCTTTCTTT
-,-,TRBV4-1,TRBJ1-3,CASSQGSLGNTIYF,TGCGCCAGCAGCCAAGGGAGCCTTGGAAACACCATATATTTT
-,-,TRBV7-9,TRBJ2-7,CASSQGRRTYEQYF,TGTGCCAGCAGCCAAGGGAGGAGAACCTACGAGCAGTACTTC
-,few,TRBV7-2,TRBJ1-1,CASSLGSYGGLITEAFF,TGTGCCAGCAGCTTAGGATCGTATGGGGGTCTGATCACTGAAGCTTTCTTT
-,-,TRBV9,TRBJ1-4,CASSVERVGEKLFF,TGTGCCAGCAGCGTAGAGAGAGTCGGAGAAAAACTGTTTTTT
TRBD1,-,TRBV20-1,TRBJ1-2,CSARRRGQVYGYTF,TGCAGTGCGAGGAGAAGGGGACAGGTCTATGGCTACACCTTC
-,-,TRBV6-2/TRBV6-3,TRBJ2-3,CASTGRDTQYF,TGTGCCAGCACCGGCCGAGATACGCAGTATTTT
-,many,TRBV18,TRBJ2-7,CASSPQSPPGEQYF,TGTGCCAGCTCACCTCAGAGCCCGCCAGGCGAGCAGTACTTC
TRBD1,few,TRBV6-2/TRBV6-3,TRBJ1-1,CASSYLRGRTEAFF,TGTGCCAGCAGTTACCTGAGGGGGCGGACTGAAGCTTTCTTT
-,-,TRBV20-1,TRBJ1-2,CSAQGAKEGEGYGYTF,TGCAGTGCTCAAGGGGCGAAAGAGGGGGAAGGTTATGGCTACACCTTC
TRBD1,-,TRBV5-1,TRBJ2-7,CASSLDPGGQQYF,TGCGCCAGCAGCTTGGATCCAGGGGGACAGCAGTACTTC
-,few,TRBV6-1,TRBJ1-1,CASSEDSVGNTEAFF,TGTGCCAGCAGTGAAGATTCCGTGGGGAACACTGAAGCTTTCTTT
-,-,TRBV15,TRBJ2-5,CATSRVGKTQYF,TGTGCCACCAGCAGAGTGGGTAAGACCCAGTACTTC
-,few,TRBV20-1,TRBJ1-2,CSVTTTGYYGYTF,TGCAGCGTAACCACAACAGGGTACTATGGCTACACCTTC
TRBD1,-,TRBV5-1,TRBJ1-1,CASSLRAGGTEAFF,TGCGCCAGCAGCTTAAGGGCAGGGGGCACTGAAGCTTTCTTT
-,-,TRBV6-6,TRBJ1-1,CASSRLNMNTEAFF,TGTGCCAGCAGCCGCCTGAATATGAACACTGAAGCTTTCTTT